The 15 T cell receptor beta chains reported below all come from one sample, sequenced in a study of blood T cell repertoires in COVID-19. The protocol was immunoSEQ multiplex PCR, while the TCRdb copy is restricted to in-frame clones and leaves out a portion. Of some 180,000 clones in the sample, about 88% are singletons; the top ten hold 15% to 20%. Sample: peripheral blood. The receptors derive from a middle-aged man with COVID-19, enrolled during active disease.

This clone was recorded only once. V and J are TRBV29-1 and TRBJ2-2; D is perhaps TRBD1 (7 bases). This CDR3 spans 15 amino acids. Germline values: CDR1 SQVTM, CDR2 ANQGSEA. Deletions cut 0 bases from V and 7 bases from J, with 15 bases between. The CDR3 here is CSVEEIQGRDGELFF. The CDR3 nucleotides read TGCAGCGTTGAAGAGATACAGGGGCGGGACGGGGAGCTGTTTTTT.

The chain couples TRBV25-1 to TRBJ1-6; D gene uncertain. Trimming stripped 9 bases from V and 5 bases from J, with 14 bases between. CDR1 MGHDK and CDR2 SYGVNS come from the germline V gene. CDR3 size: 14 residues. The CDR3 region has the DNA TGTGCCAGTACTGGAGGTTGGGATAATTCACCCCTCCACTTT. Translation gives CASTGGWDNSPLHF.

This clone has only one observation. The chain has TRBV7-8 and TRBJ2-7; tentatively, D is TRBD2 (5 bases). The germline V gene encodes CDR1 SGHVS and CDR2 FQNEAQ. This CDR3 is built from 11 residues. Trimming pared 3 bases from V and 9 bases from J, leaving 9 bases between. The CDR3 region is CASSLAGGQYF. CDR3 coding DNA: TGTGCCAGCAGCTTGGCAGGAGGGCAGTACTTC.

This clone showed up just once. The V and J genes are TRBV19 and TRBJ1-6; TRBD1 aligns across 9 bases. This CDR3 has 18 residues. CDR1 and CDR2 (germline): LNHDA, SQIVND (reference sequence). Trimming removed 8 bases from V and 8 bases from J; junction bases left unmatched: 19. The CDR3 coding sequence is TGTGCCAGTGCAAAGACAGGGGGGCGAGGATTCGACTATTCACCCCTCCACTTT. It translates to CASAKTGGRGFDYSPLHF.

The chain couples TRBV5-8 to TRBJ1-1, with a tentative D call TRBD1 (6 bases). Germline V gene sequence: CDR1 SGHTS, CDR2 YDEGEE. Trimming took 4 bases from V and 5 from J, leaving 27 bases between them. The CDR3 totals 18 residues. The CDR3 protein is CASSTQYRAPNIRTEAFF. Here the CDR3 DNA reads TGTGCCAGCAGCACACAATACAGGGCTCCCAACATAAGGACTGAAGCTTTCTTT.

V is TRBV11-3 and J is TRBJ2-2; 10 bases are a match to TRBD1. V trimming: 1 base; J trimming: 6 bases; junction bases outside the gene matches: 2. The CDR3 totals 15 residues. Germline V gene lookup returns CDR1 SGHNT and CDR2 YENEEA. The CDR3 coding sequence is TGTGCCAGCAGCTTAGGTGGGACAGGGGCCGGGGAGCTGTTTTTT. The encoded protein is CASSLGGTGAGELFF.

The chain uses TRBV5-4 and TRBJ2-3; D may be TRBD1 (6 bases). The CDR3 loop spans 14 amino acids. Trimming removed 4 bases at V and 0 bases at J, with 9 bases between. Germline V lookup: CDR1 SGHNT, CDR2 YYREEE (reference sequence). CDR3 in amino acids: CASSRDTSTDTQYF. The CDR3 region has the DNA TGTGCCAGCAGCCGGGACACCAGCACAGATACGCAGTATTTT. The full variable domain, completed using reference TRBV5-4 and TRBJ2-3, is ETGVTQSPTHLIKTRGQQVTLRCSSQSGHNTVSWYQQALGQGPQFIFQYYREEENGRGNFPPRFSGLQFPNYSSELNVNALELDDSALYLCASSRDTSTDTQYFGPGTRLTVL.

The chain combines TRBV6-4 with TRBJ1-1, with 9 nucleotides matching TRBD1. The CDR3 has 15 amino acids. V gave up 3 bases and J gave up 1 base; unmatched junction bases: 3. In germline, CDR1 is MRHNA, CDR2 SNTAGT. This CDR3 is CASSEGTGWNTEAFF. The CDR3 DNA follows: TGTGCCAGCAGTGAGGGGACAGGGTGGAACACTGAAGCTTTCTTT.

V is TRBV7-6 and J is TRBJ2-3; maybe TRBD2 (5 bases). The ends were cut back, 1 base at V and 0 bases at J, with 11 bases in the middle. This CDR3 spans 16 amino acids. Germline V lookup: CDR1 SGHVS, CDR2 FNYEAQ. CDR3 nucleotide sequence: TGTGCCAGCAGCTTAGGGACTGCCCCTAGCACAGATACGCAGTATTTT. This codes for CASSLGTAPSTDTQYF.

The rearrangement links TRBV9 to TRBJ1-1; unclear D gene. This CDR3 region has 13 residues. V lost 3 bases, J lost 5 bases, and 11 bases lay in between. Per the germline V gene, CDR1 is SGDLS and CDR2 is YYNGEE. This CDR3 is CASSEEVWTEAFF. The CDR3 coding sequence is TGTGCCAGCAGCGAGGAGGTGTGGACTGAAGCTTTCTTT.

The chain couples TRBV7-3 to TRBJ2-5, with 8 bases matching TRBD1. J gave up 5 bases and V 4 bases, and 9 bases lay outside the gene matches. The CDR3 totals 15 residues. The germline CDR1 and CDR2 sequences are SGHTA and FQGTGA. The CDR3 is CASSSRTGSGETQYF. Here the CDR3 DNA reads TGTGCCAGCAGCTCCCGGACAGGGTCGGGGGAGACCCAGTACTTC.

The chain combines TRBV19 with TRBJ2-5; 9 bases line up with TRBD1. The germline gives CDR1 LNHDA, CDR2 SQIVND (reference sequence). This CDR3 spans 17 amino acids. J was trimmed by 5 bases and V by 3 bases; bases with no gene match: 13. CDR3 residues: CASSMNGRTGASETQYF. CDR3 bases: TGTGCCAGTAGTATGAACGGGCGGACAGGGGCCTCGGAGACCCAGTACTTC.

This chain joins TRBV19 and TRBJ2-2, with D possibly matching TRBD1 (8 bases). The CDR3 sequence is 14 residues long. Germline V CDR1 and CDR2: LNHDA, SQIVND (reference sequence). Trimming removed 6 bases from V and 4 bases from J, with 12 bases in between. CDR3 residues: CASRTGGVTGELFF. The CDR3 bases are TGTGCCAGTAGAACAGGGGGGGTCACCGGGGAGCTGTTTTTT.

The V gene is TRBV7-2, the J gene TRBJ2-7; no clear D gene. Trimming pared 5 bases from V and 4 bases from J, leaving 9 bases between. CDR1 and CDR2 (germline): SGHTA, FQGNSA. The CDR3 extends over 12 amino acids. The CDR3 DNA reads TGTGCCAGCAGCACCCTCAGGTACGAGCAGTACTTC. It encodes CASSTLRYEQYF.

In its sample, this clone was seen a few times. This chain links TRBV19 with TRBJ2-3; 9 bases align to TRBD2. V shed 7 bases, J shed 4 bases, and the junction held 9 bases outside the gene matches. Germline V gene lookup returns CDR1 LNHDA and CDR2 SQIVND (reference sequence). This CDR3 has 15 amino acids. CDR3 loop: CASKSRAGGPDTQYF. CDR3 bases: TGTGCCAGTAAATCTCGCGCGGGGGGGCCAGATACGCAGTATTTT.